These 2 T cell receptor beta chains were sequenced from one sample in a study. MiXCR was run by TCRdb on the 5' RACE reads, yielding one entry per CDR3 protein. The table includes approximately 30,000 distinct CDR3 sequences, less than 25% detected once. The specimen sequenced was memory CD4+ T cells sorted from blood. Subset described: memory CD4+ T cells, CD4+CD45RO+CD25-. These receptors were collected from a female donor with breast cancer.

The J gene is TRBJ1-1, the V gene TRBV27; 9 positions agree with TRBD1. With V trimmed by 5 bases and J by 4 bases, 5 bases remained unmatched. The CDR3 consists of 14 residues. Germline CDR1 reads MNHEY; CDR2 reads SMNVEV (reference sequence). DNA of the CDR3: TGTGCCAGCAGTCTTACACAGGGGGCCACTGAAGCTTTCTTT. Its translation is CASSLTQGATEAFF.

The rearrangement links TRBV27 to TRBJ1-2; D may be TRBD1 (5 bases). CDR3 length: 11 amino acids. Trimming shortened V by 10 bases and J by 8 bases, and 14 bases separated the two germline ends. The germline V gene has CDR1 MNHEY and CDR2 SMNVEV (reference sequence). CDR3 sequence (DNA): TGTGCCACTTACGAGGGGTACGGCTACACCTTC. Amino acids: CATYEGYGYTF.